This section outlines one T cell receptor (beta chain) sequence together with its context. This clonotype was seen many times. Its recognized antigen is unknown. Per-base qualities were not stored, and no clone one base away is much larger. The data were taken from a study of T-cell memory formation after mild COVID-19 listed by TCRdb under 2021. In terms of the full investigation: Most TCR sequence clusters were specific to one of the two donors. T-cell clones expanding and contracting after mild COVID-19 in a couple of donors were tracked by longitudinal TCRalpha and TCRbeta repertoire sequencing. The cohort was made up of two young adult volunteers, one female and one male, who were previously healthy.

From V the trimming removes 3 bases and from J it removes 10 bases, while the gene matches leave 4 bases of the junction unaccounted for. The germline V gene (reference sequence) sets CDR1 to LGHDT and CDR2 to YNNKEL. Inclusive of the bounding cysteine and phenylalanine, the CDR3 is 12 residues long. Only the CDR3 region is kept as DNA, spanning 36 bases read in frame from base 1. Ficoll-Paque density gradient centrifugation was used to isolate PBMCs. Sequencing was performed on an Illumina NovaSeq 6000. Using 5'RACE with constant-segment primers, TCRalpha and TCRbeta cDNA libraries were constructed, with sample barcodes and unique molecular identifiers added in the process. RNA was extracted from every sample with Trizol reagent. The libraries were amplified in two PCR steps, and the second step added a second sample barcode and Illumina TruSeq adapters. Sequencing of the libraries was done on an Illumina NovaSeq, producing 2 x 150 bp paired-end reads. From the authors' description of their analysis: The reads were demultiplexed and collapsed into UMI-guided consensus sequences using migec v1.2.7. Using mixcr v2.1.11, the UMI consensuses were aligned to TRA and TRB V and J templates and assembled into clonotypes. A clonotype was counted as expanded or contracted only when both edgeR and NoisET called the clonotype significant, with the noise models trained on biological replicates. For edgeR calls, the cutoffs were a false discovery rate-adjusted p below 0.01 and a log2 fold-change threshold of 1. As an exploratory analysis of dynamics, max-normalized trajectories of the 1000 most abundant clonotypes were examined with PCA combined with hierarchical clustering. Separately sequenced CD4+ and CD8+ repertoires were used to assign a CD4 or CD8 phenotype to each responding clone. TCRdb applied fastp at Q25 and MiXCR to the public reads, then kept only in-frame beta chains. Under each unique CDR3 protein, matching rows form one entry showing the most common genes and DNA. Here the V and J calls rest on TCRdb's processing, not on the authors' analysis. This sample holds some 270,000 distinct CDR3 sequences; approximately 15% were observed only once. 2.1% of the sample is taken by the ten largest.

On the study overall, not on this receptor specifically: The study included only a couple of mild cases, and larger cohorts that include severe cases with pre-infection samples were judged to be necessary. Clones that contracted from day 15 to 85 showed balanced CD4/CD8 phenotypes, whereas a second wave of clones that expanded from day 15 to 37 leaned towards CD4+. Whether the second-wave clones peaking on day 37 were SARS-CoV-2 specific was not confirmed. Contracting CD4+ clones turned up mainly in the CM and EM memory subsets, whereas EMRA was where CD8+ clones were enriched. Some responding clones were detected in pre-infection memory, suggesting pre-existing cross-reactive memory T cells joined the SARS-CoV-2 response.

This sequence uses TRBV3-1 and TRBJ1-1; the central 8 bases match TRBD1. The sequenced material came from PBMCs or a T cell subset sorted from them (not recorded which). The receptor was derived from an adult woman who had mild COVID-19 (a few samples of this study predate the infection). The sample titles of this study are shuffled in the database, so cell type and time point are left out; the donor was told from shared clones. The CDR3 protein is CASSHVQGGAFF. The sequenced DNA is TGTGCCAGCAGCCATGTACAGGGGGGAGCTTTCTTT.